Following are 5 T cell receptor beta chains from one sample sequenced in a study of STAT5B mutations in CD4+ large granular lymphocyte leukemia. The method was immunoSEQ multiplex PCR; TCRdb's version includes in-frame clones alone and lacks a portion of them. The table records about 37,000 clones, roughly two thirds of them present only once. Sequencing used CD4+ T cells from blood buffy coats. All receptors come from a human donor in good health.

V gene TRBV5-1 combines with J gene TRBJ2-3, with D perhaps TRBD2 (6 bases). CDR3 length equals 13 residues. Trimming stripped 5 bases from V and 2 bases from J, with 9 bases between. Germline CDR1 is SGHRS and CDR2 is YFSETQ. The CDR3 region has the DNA TGCGCCAGCAGTACGGGGGACACAGATACGCAGTATTTT. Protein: CASSTGDTDTQYF.

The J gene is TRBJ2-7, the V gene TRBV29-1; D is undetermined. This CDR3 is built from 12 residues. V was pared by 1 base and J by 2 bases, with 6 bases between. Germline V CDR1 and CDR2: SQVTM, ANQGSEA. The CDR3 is CSVEGLAYEQYF. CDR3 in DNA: TGCAGCGTTGAAGGACTGGCCTACGAGCAGTACTTC.

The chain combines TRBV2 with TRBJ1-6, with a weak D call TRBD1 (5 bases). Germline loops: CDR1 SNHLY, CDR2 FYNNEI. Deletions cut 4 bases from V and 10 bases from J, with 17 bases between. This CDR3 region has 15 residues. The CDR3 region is CASSGQTGISSPLHF. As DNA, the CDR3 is TGTGCCAGCAGTGGACAGACTGGCATCTCATCACCCCTCCACTTT.

The CDR3 region is CASSSSDRYYGYTF. The CDR3 DNA follows: TGCGCCAGCAGCTCCAGTGACAGGTACTATGGCTACACCTTC. V gene TRBV5-1 combines with J gene TRBJ1-2, with a possible D match to TRBD1 (6 bases). Germline V gene sequence: CDR1 SGHRS, CDR2 YFSETQ. V lost 3 bases to trimming and J lost 3 bases, with 12 bases between them. There are 14 residues in the CDR3.

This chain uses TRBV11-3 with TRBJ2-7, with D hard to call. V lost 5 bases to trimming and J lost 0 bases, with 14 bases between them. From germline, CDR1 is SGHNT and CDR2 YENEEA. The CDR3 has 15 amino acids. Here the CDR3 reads CASSPHPSSSYEQYF. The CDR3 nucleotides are TGTGCCAGCAGCCCCCACCCCTCAAGCTCCTACGAGCAGTACTTC.